What follows is one TCR beta chain and its context. The method was immunoSEQ multiplex PCR; TCRdb's version includes in-frame clones alone and lacks a portion of them. The sample yields roughly 70,000 clones, 83% seen once. This CDR3 has 18 amino acids. The germline V gene has CDR1 LNHNV and CDR2 YYDKDF (reference sequence). The germline V and J ends were trimmed by 0 bases and 1 base, with 16 bases remaining between them. These data come from a study of T cell responses to AZD1222 COVID-19 vaccine. The TCR comes from an adult who received the AZD1222 COVID-19 vaccine. Sequenced here: peripheral blood, sampled 28 days after the second AZD1222 dose. The chain couples TRBV15 to TRBJ1-5, with a weak D call TRBD1 (5 bases). CDR3 region: CATSRDPGSKRSNQPQHF. The CDR3 DNA reads TGTGCCACCAGCAGAGACCCAGGGTCAAAAAGGAGCAATCAGCCCCAGCATTTT.